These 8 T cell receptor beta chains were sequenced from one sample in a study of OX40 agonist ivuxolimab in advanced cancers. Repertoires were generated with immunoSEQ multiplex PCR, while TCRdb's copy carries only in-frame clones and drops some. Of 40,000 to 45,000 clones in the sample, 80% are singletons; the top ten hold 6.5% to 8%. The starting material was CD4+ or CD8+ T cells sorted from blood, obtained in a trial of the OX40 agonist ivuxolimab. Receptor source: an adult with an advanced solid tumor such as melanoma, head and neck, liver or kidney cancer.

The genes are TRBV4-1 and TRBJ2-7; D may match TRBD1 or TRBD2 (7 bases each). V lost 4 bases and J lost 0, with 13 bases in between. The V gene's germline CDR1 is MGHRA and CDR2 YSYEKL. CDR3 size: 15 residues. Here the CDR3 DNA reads TGCGCCAGCAGCCCAGGGGGGGGGAGCTCCTACGAGCAGTACTTC. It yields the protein CASSPGGGSSYEQYF.

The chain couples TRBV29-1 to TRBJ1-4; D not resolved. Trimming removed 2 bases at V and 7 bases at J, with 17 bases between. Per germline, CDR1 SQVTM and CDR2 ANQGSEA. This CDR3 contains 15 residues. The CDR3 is CSVEKFDERGEKLFF. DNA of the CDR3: TGCAGCGTTGAAAAGTTTGACGAAAGAGGTGAAAAACTGTTTTTT. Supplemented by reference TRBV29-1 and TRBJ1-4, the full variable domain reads SAVISQKPSRDICQRGTSLTIQCQVDSQVTMMFWYRQQPGQSLTLIATANQGSEATYESGFVIDKFPISRPNLTFSTLTVSNMSPEDSSIYLCSVEKFDERGEKLFFGSGTQLSVL.

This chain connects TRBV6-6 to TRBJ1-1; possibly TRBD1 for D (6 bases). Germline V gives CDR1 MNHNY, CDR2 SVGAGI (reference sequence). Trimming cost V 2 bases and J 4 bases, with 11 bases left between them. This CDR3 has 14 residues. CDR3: CASSYGGLGTEAFF. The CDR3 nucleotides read TGTGCCAGCAGTTACGGGGGGCTGGGCACTGAAGCTTTCTTT.

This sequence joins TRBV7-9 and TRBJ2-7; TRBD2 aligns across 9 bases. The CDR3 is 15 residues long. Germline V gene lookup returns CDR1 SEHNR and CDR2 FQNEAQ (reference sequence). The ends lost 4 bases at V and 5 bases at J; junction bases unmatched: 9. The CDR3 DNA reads TGTGCCAGCAGCTCAGTGGTTAGCGGGAGCCACGAGCAGTACTTC. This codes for CASSSVVSGSHEQYF.

CDR3 coding DNA: TGCGCCAGCTCTCTTAGCGGGAGGGCCAAGAATGAGCAGTTCTTC. The encoded protein is CASSLSGRAKNEQFF. The chain couples TRBV10-2 to TRBJ2-1; 11 bases map to TRBD2. The CDR3 totals 15 residues. Germline CDR1 and CDR2: WSHSY and SAAADI. V shed 8 bases and J 7 bases; nucleotides not matched to a gene: 10.

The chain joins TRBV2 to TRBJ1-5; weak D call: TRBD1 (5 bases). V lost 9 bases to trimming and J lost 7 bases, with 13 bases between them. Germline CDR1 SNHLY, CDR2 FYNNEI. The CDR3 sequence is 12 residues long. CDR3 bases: TGTGCCAGTCGACAGCCGAGGCAGCCCCAGCATTTT. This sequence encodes CASRQPRQPQHF.

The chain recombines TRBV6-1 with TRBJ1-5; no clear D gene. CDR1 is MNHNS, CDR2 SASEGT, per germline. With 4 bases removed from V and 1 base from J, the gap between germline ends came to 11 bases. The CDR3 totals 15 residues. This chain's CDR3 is CASSGYYGSNQPQHF. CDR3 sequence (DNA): TGTGCCAGCAGTGGATATTATGGGAGCAATCAGCCCCAGCATTTT.

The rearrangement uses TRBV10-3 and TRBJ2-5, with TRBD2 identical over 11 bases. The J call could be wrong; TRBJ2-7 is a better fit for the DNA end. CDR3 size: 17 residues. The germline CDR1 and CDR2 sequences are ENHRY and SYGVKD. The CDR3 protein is CAISDRGGSGRADEQYF. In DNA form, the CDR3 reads TGTGCCATCAGTGACCGGGGGGGTAGCGGGAGGGCGGACGAGCAGTACTTC.